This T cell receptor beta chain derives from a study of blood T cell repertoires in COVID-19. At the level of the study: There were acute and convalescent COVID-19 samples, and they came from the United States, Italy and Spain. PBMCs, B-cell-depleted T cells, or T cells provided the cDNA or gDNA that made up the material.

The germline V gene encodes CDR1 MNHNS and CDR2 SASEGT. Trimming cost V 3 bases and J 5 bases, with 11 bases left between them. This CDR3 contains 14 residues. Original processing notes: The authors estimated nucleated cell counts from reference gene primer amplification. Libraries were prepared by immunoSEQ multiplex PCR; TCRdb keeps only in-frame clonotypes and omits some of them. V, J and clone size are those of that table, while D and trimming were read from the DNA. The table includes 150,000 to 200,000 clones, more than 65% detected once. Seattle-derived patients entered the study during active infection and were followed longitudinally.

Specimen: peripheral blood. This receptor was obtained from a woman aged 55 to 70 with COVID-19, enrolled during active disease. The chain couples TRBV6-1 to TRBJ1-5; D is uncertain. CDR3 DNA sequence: TGTGCCAGCAGTGAGGCCAACGGGGATCAGCCCCAGCATTTT. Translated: CASSEANGDQPQHF.